This T cell receptor (beta chain) was observed in a study of blood T cell repertoires in COVID-19. The V end was cut by 9 bases, the J end by 3 bases, with 18 bases between. CDR1 SNHLY and CDR2 FYNNEI come from the germline V gene. The CDR3 totals 14 residues. Clones were sequenced by immunoSEQ multiplex PCR, and TCRdb holds only the in-frame ones, with some missing. The sample contains 150,000 or so clones, under 85% of which appear only once. Input material: PBMCs or T cells enriched from blood (not recorded which). The clonotype was recovered from a man aged 45-65 years who had recovered from COVID-19. The rearrangement joins TRBV2 to TRBJ2-7, with D perhaps matching TRBD1 (5 bases). The CDR3 DNA sequence: TGTGCCAGTATTAAAGGCAGGCAGGGCTACGAGCAGTACTTC. Translating gives CASIKGRQGYEQYF.